The clone carrying this TCR beta chain was recorded at least ten times. Its specificity is not known. The source of the sample is a study of regulatory T cells in long-lasting Graves disease. Study background: Antithyroid drugs had been taken under 3 months by newly diagnosed Graves' patients.

General study findings and limits: New patients shared 1,000 or so public clonotypes, and persistent patients shared more, with a few thousand.

Both iRepertoire HTBI primers and Arm-PCR of CDR3 regions were used to build the TCR beta libraries. Each CDR3 protein gets one entry after TCRdb re-called the multiplex PCR reads with MiXCR. The sample lists over 500,000 distinct CDR3 sequences, 16% occurring once. Time point noted: newly diagnosed GD, antithyroid drugs for less than 3 months. The TCR library used RNA extracted from PBMCs. This sample was also put to use in a study of T cells in Graves' hyperthyroidism and ophthalmopathy. This second study says: The patients, who ranged from 18 to 65 in age, presented with newly diagnosed hyperthyroidism lasting under 2 months. The HTBI set primed first-round TCR CDR3 RT-PCR.

Sequences were derived from peripheral blood mononuclear cells (PBMCs), sampled at new diagnosis, from a patient treated with antithyroid drugs. The TCR originated in a young man with Graves disease.

In DNA form, the CDR3 reads TGTGCCAGCAGCCATAGCGGGAGCTCCTACAATGAGCAGTTCTTC. Amino acid sequence: CASSHSGSSYNEQFF. The chain uses TRBV5-4 and TRBJ2-1; 9 bases map to TRBD2. Trimming removed 4 bases from V and 0 bases from J; junction bases left unmatched: 2. The CDR3 totals 15 residues. In germline, CDR1 is SGHNT, CDR2 YYREEE (reference sequence).